These 16 T cell receptor beta chains were all obtained from the same sample, sequenced in a study of T-cell reconstitution after alpha-beta-depleted transplantation in children. This sample's TCRbeta library carried unique molecular identifier barcodes. From the PCR reads, TCRdb called clonotypes with MiXCR, one entry per CDR3 protein. The repertoire holds 250,000 to 300,000 distinct CDR3 sequences, around 9.1% seen once, with 7% to 9.5% in the top ten. Here the sequenced sample was PBMCs, taken before TCRalphabeta/CD19-depleted stem cell transplant. Receptors were obtained from a boy under two years old with acute myeloid leukemia, due to receive a stem cell transplant.

This clonotype was counted many times. V is TRBV29-1 and J is TRBJ2-5; D may be TRBD2 (7 bases). The V gene lost 4 bases and the J gene lost 5 bases, with 11 bases spanning the gap. Looked up from germline, CDR1 is SQVTM and CDR2 is ANQGSEA. The CDR3 has 12 residues. In DNA form, the CDR3 reads TGCAGCGTTGGAGGGGGGGACGAGACCCAGTACTTC. It yields the protein CSVGGGDETQYF.

The rearrangement links TRBV7-9 to TRBJ2-7; 10 bases fit TRBD2. The length of the CDR3 is 16 residues. V shed 2 bases and J 1 base; nucleotides not matched to a gene: 5. CDR1 and CDR2 from the germline V gene are SEHNR and FQNEAQ (reference sequence). The CDR3 bases are TGTGCCAGCAGCTTATCGACTAGCGGGCCATCCTACGAGCAGTACTTC. Protein product: CASSLSTSGPSYEQYF.

The chain links TRBV5-4 to TRBJ2-2; 7 bases line up with TRBD1. V lost 0 bases to trimming and J lost 1 base; unmatched junction nucleotides: 3. This CDR3 contains 16 residues. The germline gives CDR1 SGHNT, CDR2 YYREEE (reference sequence). The CDR3 loop reads CASSLEQGRNTGELFF. The CDR3, as DNA: TGTGCCAGCAGCTTGGAACAGGGGAGGAACACCGGGGAGCTGTTTTTT.

A word on this clonotype: A single base separates this from a much larger clone, so it may be a read error. The chain employs TRBV3-1 and TRBJ1-1; 8 bases line up with TRBD1. Germline V lookup: CDR1 LGHDT, CDR2 YNNKEL (reference sequence). The CDR3 sequence is 14 residues long. CDR3 protein: CASSQGQGNSEAFF. In nucleotides, the CDR3 is TGTGCCAGCAGCCAAGGACAGGGGAACAGTGAAGCTTTCTTT.

This clonotype was picked up many times. This chain joins TRBV4-3 and TRBJ2-2, with no clear D. V lost 3 bases and J lost 7, with 9 bases in between. The CDR3 runs to 13 residues. Per germline, CDR1 LGHNA and CDR2 YSLEER. The CDR3 DNA follows: TGCGCCAGCAGCCATATTGGGATCGGGGAGCTGTTTTTT. Its translation is CASSHIGIGELFF.

V is TRBV5-5 and J is TRBJ1-4; TRBD1 aligns across 11 bases. The CDR3 extends over 17 amino acids. V shed 0 bases and J 13 bases; nucleotides not matched to a gene: 14. Germline V gene lookup returns CDR1 SGHKS and CDR2 YYEKEE (reference sequence). CDR3 amino acids: CASSLGSPGTGGDGLFF. CDR3 in DNA: TGTGCCAGCAGCTTGGGGTCCCCCGGGACAGGGGGGGATGGACTGTTTTTT.

Concerning this clonotype: Possible read error: a much larger clone is one base away. J is TRBJ2-7 and V is TRBV7-2; D might be TRBD2 (6 bases). Looked up from germline, CDR1 is SGHTA and CDR2 is FQGNSA. The CDR3 spans 15 residues. The CDR3 DNA reads TGTGCCAGCAGCTTATGGGCGGGGAGCATCTACGAGCTGTACTTC. Amino acids: CASSLWAGSIYELYF.

This clonotype was observed a handful of times. This rearrangement joins TRBV19 to TRBJ2-1; TRBD2 agrees at 10 bases. J lost 3 bases, V lost 7 bases, and 6 bases had no gene match. The germline V gene encodes CDR1 LNHDA and CDR2 SQIVND (reference sequence). The CDR3 is made up of 15 amino acids. CDR3 loop: CASKQREGDYNEQFF. CDR3 nucleotide sequence: TGTGCCAGTAAGCAGCGGGAGGGGGACTACAATGAGCAGTTCTTC.

There are many counts of this clonotype. This CDR3 is CSARTGMDYGYTF. The CDR3 region has the DNA TGCAGTGCCAGGACAGGGATGGACTATGGCTACACCTTC. This chain connects TRBV20-1 to TRBJ1-2; 8 bases are shared with TRBD1. The V and J ends lost 6 bases and 3 bases, in that order; junction bases with no gene match: 6. The CDR3 loop spans 13 amino acids. CDR1 is DFQATT, CDR2 SNEGSKA, per germline (reference sequence).

This clonotype was seen repeatedly, ten times or more. The genes are TRBV20-1 and TRBJ2-1, with 11 bases lining up with TRBD1. This CDR3 spans 14 amino acids. Per the germline V gene, CDR1 is DFQATT and CDR2 is SNEGSKA (reference sequence). Trimming removed 6 bases from V and 8 bases from J; junction bases left unmatched: 9. The CDR3 nucleotides read TGCAGTGCCCCGAACCGGGACAGGGGGGATGAGCAGTTCTTC. Translating it yields CSAPNRDRGDEQFF.

This clonotype was detected many times. V is TRBV12-5 and J is TRBJ2-2; 8 nucleotides line up with TRBD1. Germline values: CDR1 LGHNT, CDR2 FRNRAP. The CDR3 contains 16 residues. V lost 3 bases, J lost 7 bases, and 10 bases stayed unmatched. The CDR3 DNA reads as TGTGCTAGTGGTTTATCCGCAGGGGGCGCGATCGGGGAGCTGTTTTTT. Protein: CASGLSAGGAIGELFF.

This clonotype was observed at least ten times. This sequence joins TRBV7-3 and TRBJ2-3; 7 nucleotides agree with TRBD1. Looked up from germline, CDR1 is SGHTA and CDR2 is FQGTGA. The CDR3 contains 15 residues. V was pared by 4 bases and J by 0 bases, with 4 bases of the junction left unmatched. The CDR3 DNA follows: TGTGCCAGCAGCTCTCAACAGGGGAGCACAGATACGCAGTATTTT. Its translation: CASSSQQGSTDTQYF.

This sequence joins TRBV6-1 and TRBJ2-5; the match to TRBD1 covers 7 bases. CDR1 and CDR2 (germline): MNHNS, SASEGT. The CDR3 is 15 residues long. Trimming at V came to 4 bases and at J to 1 base, leaving 6 bases not matched to a gene. In DNA, the CDR3 is TGTGCCAGCAGTGCTACAGGGGTGGGCCAAGAGACCCAGTACTTC. It specifies CASSATGVGQETQYF.

Here the CDR3 reads CASAAGFTYEQYF. Here the CDR3 DNA reads TGTGCCAGCGCGGCCGGGTTTACCTACGAGCAGTACTTC. The gene calls are TRBV12-3 or TRBV12-4 and TRBJ2-7; D not certain. CDR3 length equals 13 residues. With 8 bases removed from V and 2 bases from J, the gap between germline ends came to 13 bases.

This clonotype was counted many times. The rearrangement uses TRBV7-3 and TRBJ2-3; D possibly corresponds to TRBD1 (5 bases). Trimming took off 5 bases at V and 4 bases at J, with 10 bases between the two ends. This CDR3 has 13 residues. Germline V lookup: CDR1 SGHTA, CDR2 FQGTGA. CDR3 region: CASSPPGSDTQYF. For the CDR3, the DNA is TGTGCCAGCAGCCCCCCAGGGTCAGATACGCAGTATTTT.

This clonotype was counted ten times or more. The chain combines TRBV20-1 with TRBJ1-1; 7 nucleotides agree with TRBD1. V shed 6 bases, J shed 1 base, and the junction held 11 bases outside the gene matches. Per the germline V gene, CDR1 is DFQATT and CDR2 is SNEGSKA (reference sequence). CDR3 length: 15 amino acids. CDR3 residues: CSASEARTGNTEAFF. The CDR3 DNA follows: TGCAGTGCCTCTGAAGCGAGGACAGGGAACACTGAAGCTTTCTTT.